The clone carrying this TCR beta chain was counted a few times. The data are from a study of blood T cell repertoires in COVID-19. Repertoires were generated with immunoSEQ multiplex PCR, while TCRdb's copy carries only in-frame clones and drops some. The sample holds about 270,000 clones, 86% seen once. This CDR3 is built from 19 residues. CDR1 is LNHDA, CDR2 SQIVND, per germline (reference sequence). Trimming cost V 3 bases and J 0 bases, with 21 bases left between them. The rearrangement joins TRBV19 to TRBJ1-5; D possibly corresponds to TRBD1 (6 bases). Sequencing was performed on peripheral blood. This TCR derives from a woman of 80 years or more with COVID-19, enrolled during active disease. CDR3 in amino acids: CASSIRQATRGNSNQPQHF. CDR3 nucleotide sequence: TGTGCCAGTAGTATTCGGCAGGCAACGAGGGGGAATAGCAATCAGCCCCAGCATTTT.